The clone carrying this T cell receptor (beta chain) has a single count. Using immunoSEQ multiplex PCR, the repertoire was profiled, and TCRdb retains in-frame clones only, with some absent. The sample consists of 120,000 or so clones, around 80% of them appearing once. This sample was taken from a study of blood T cell repertoires in COVID-19. J gave up 2 bases and V 4 bases, and 5 bases lay outside the gene matches. This CDR3 comprises 15 residues. Germline CDR1 and CDR2: MNHEY and SMNVEV (reference sequence). This sequence joins TRBV27 and TRBJ2-3, with TRBD1 identical over 8 bases. Sequencing used peripheral blood. The clonotype comes from a man between 65 and 85 years old with acute or convalescent COVID-19. For the CDR3, the DNA is TGTGCCAGCAGTTGGGGGACAGGCCTCACAGATACGCAGTATTTT. Translation: CASSWGTGLTDTQYF.